A single sample is the source of the 6 T cell receptor beta chains below, sequenced in a study of blood T cells in healthy people across ages (dated by TCRdb to the mid-2010s). Library method: 5' RACE. TCRdb shows the sequencer as Illumina HiSeq 2500. A second PCR of about 6 to 12 cycles was run with a J-beta primer mix and a sample-barcoded 5' primer. The raw public reads went through TCRdb reprocessing: fastp at Q25, MiXCR clone calling, in-frame beta chains kept. Each record represents a unique CDR3 protein, reported with the most common genes and DNA among its rows. The sample table contains roughly 700,000 distinct CDR3 sequences; only one count was recorded for roughly 25% of them. The top ten hold 9.4% of the sample. The data also belong to a second study, concerning T cells of mothers and their children.

The source material was blood. Source of these receptors: a boy aged 5-17 years in good health.

This clonotype turned up a few times. The junction does not match germline at one end; this may be a read error. The rearrangement joins TRBV27 to TRBJ2-7; D uncertain. Germline assignment: CDR1 MNHEY and CDR2 SMNVEV (reference sequence). The CDR3 has 12 amino acids. CDR3 protein: CASSLGVDEQHF. The CDR3 region has the DNA TGTGCCAGCAGTTTAGGGGTGGACGAGCAGCACTTC.

This clonotype was observed a handful of times. Here the CDR3 DNA reads TGTGCCAGCAGTTTCAGCGGGGGCACGCAGTATTTT. Encoded protein: CASSFSGGTQYF. This rearrangement joins TRBV6-2 or TRBV6-3 to TRBJ2-3; 8 bases are a match to TRBD2. Germline CDR1 and CDR2: MNHEY and SVGEGT. This CDR3 contains 12 residues. V shed 4 bases and J 9 bases; nucleotides not matched to a gene: 3.

The chain has TRBV12-3 or TRBV12-4 and TRBJ2-5, with D maybe TRBD2 (5 bases). The CDR3 has 14 amino acids. V was trimmed by 0 bases and J by 7 bases, leaving 12 bases between them. CDR3 region: CASSLATGFGTQYF. The CDR3 nucleotides read TGTGCCAGCAGTTTAGCTACGGGGTTTGGGACCCAGTACTTC.

This clonotype appeared a few times. This chain uses TRBV29-1 with TRBJ2-5, with 13 bases aligning to TRBD2. The CDR3 length is 17 residues. Unmatched junction bases numbered 9, after V lost 4 bases and J lost 1 base. Per germline, CDR1 SQVTM and CDR2 ANQGSEA. The CDR3 coding sequence is TGCAGCGTTGGAAAATTGGGACTAGCGGGGCCCCAAGAGACCCAGTACTTC. Protein sequence: CSVGKLGLAGPQETQYF. Looking up the rest from reference TRBV29-1 and TRBJ2-5 gives the full variable domain: SAVISQKPSRDICQRGTSLTIQCQVDSQVTMMFWYRQQPGQSLTLIATANQGSEATYESGFVIDKFPISRPNLTFSTLTVSNMSPEDSSIYLCSVGKLGLAGPQETQYFGPGTRLLVL.

CDR3 in DNA: TGCGCCAGCAGCGGGACTAGCGGGCGCGAGGGTCAAGAGACCCAGTACTTC. As protein: CASSGTSGREGQETQYF. V is TRBV4-1 and J is TRBJ2-5; 12 bases map to TRBD2. The CDR3 sequence is 17 residues long. The V segment lost 5 bases and the J segment 2 bases; nucleotides outside the gene matches: 9. The germline gives CDR1 MGHRA, CDR2 YSYEKL.

The genes are TRBV9 and TRBJ2-1; 10 positions agree with TRBD2. Germline CDR1 and CDR2: SGDLS and YYNGEE. The CDR3 runs to 16 residues. V lost 0 bases, J lost 8 bases, and 8 bases stayed unmatched. The CDR3 sequence is CASSVEASGGIDEQFF. CDR3 nucleotide sequence: TGTGCCAGCAGCGTAGAGGCTAGCGGGGGAATCGATGAGCAGTTCTTC.